The 26 T cell receptor beta chains reported below all come from one sample, sequenced in a study of cytomegalovirus exposure and HLA in healthy donors. Amplification used 60 Vbeta primers and 13 Jbeta primers. Here immunoSEQ multiplex PCR was the method, and the copy in TCRdb shows in-frame clones only, minus some. This repertoire shows around 62,000 clones, roughly 80% found once; its top ten account for under 3%. The sequenced material came from PBMCs. The source is a woman under 40 in good health and CMV-seronegative.

V and J are TRBV6-6 and TRBJ1-2; TRBD1 agrees at 7 bases. CDR1 is MNHNY, CDR2 SVGAGI, per germline (reference sequence). CDR3 length equals 16 residues. V lost 5 bases and J lost 4; bases outside the gene matches: 13. CDR3 sequence: CASSPLTGADGYGYTF. CDR3 coding DNA: TGTGCCAGCAGTCCGCTAACAGGGGCAGATGGCTATGGCTACACCTTC.

J is TRBJ1-3 and V is TRBV29-1; 9 bases agree with TRBD1. CDR3 size: 13 residues. J was trimmed by 3 bases and V by 7 bases; bases with no gene match: 4. Germline V CDR1 and CDR2: SQVTM, ANQGSEA. For the CDR3, the DNA is TGCAGCGCCGGGACAGGGAATGGAAACACCATATATTTT. Translating it yields CSAGTGNGNTIYF.

This chain connects TRBV4-1 to TRBJ1-5, with 7 nucleotides matching TRBD1. The CDR3 is made up of 15 amino acids. V trimming: 4 bases; J trimming: 7 bases; junction bases outside the gene matches: 10. CDR1 MGHRA and CDR2 YSYEKL come from the germline V gene. CDR3 residues: CASSRLTGAGQPQHF. For the CDR3, the DNA is TGCGCCAGCAGCCGACTCACAGGGGCTGGGCAGCCCCAGCATTTT.

The chain carries TRBV5-5 and TRBJ1-3; a weak D match, TRBD1 (5 bases). Germline loops: CDR1 SGHKS, CDR2 YYEKEE (reference sequence). V lost 3 bases to trimming and J lost 5 bases, with 12 bases between them. The CDR3 runs 14 residues. CDR3 in DNA: TGTGCCAGCAGCTCACAGGATTCACGAAACACCATATATTTT. Amino acid sequence: CASSSQDSRNTIYF.

This clone came up a few times. The J gene is TRBJ1-6, the V gene TRBV5-1; D remains unclear. Germline values: CDR1 SGHRS, CDR2 YFSETQ. Trimming removed 5 bases at V and 6 bases at J, with 12 bases between. The CDR3 is made up of 14 amino acids. CDR3 coding DNA: TGCGCCAGCAGTCCCGGCCGGAGTAATTCACCCCTCCACTTT. It is translated as CASSPGRSNSPLHF.

The V gene is TRBV6-5, the J gene TRBJ1-1; TRBD1 is a possible D gene (5 bases). The CDR3 runs to 14 residues. The V gene lost 4 bases and the J gene lost 5 bases, with 14 bases spanning the gap. Germline CDR1 MNHEY, CDR2 SVGAGI. The CDR3 DNA sequence: TGTGCCAGCAGTTTGGAGACAGTAGGAACTGAAGCTTTCTTT. Encoded protein: CASSLETVGTEAFF.

The chain couples TRBV4-1 to TRBJ2-1; 8 nucleotides match TRBD1. CDR1 MGHRA and CDR2 YSYEKL come from the germline V gene. The CDR3 consists of 15 residues. V trimming: 4 bases; J trimming: 8 bases; junction bases outside the gene matches: 10. CDR3 sequence reads: CASSLRQGSGDEQFF. In nucleotides, the CDR3 is TGCGCCAGCAGCCTTCGACAGGGGTCTGGAGATGAGCAGTTCTTC.

The V call is TRBV19, the J call TRBJ1-4, with D unresolved. The CDR3 consists of 16 residues. Germline V gene sequence: CDR1 LNHDA, CDR2 SQIVND (reference sequence). V was cut by 3 bases and J by 0 bases, with 11 bases left in between. CDR3 loop: CASSIVHTATNEKLFF. In nucleotides, the CDR3 is TGTGCCAGTAGTATCGTTCACACCGCAACTAATGAAAAACTGTTTTTT.

The chain links TRBV4-1 to TRBJ1-1; D unresolved. The CDR3 has 17 residues. The germline CDR1 and CDR2 sequences are MGHRA and YSYEKL. Trimming stripped 0 bases from V and 1 base from J, with 15 bases between. The CDR3 bases are TGCGCCAGCAGCCAAGATGTCCTTTTTGAGGGGAACACTGAAGCTTTCTTT. It codes for CASSQDVLFEGNTEAFF.

The chain couples TRBV4-1 to TRBJ1-1; weak D call: TRBD1 (5 bases). Germline V gene sequence: CDR1 MGHRA, CDR2 YSYEKL. This CDR3 region has 16 residues. The V and J ends lost 4 bases and 0 bases respectively, with 15 bases between them. CDR3 sequence (DNA): TGCGCCAGCAGCCCACTGCGGGGACCCATGAACACTGAAGCTTTCTTT. Translation gives CASSPLRGPMNTEAFF.

The chain carries TRBV9 and TRBJ2-6, with no clear D. Germline CDR1 is SGDLS and CDR2 is YYNGEE. This CDR3 has 18 residues. Trimming took off 0 bases at V and 0 bases at J, with 13 bases between the two ends. CDR3 nucleotides: TGTGCCAGCAGCGTAGTAACAGCACCGAGCTCTGGGGCCAACGTCCTGACTTTC. Encoded protein: CASSVVTAPSSGANVLTF.

The rearrangement uses TRBV19 and TRBJ2-4; 11 nucleotides line up with TRBD1. The germline V gene has CDR1 LNHDA and CDR2 SQIVND (reference sequence). V lost 6 bases to trimming and J lost 2 bases; unmatched junction nucleotides: 6. The CDR3 consists of 16 residues. CDR3 sequence (DNA): TGTGCCAGTAGGAAAGGACAGGGGGCGCCCAAAAACATTCAGTACTTC. Its protein is CASRKGQGAPKNIQYF.

The CDR3 coding sequence is TGCGCCAGCAGCCATCTAGCGGGGGGGCGACCCTACGAGCAGTACTTC. Translated, it gives CASSHLAGGRPYEQYF. The genes are TRBV4-3 and TRBJ2-7; 12 bases are shared with TRBD2. The CDR3 is 16 amino acids. V shed 3 bases and J 2 bases; nucleotides not matched to a gene: 5. CDR1 and CDR2 from the germline V gene are LGHNA and YSLEER.

The V call is TRBV29-1, the J call TRBJ1-2; 12 nucleotides align to TRBD1. In germline, CDR1 is SQVTM, CDR2 ANQGSEA. The CDR3 has 12 amino acids. The ends lost 6 bases at V and 8 bases at J; junction bases unmatched: 4. CDR3 sequence reads: CSVGQGARGYTF. CDR3 DNA sequence: TGCAGCGTGGGACAGGGGGCTAGGGGCTACACCTTC.

This clone showed up just a few times. The chain combines TRBV28 with TRBJ1-4; TRBD1 matches at 9 bases. The CDR3 has 17 residues. V lost 4 bases, J lost 8 bases, and 14 bases stayed unmatched. CDR1 is MDHEN and CDR2 is SYDVKM in the germline V gene. DNA for the CDR3: TGTGCCAGCAGTTCCGTTCGAAAGACAGGGGGGAAGGAAAAACTGTTTTTT. Amino acid sequence: CASSSVRKTGGKEKLFF.

The J gene is TRBJ2-7, the V gene TRBV10-2; the match to TRBD2 covers 8 bases. Germline V CDR1 and CDR2: WSHSY, SAAADI. This CDR3 is 14 amino acids long. The V gene end was trimmed by 4 bases and the J gene end by 4 bases; junction bases not matched to a gene: 6. The CDR3 region is CASSAGGARYEQYF. DNA for the CDR3: TGCGCCAGCAGTGCCGGGGGGGCGAGGTACGAGCAGTACTTC.

The rearrangement joins TRBV5-5 to TRBJ1-3; no definite D call. This CDR3 region has 14 residues. V lost 2 bases and J 0 bases, leaving 6 bases between the germline ends. The germline V gene encodes CDR1 SGHKS and CDR2 YYEKEE (reference sequence). Here the CDR3 DNA reads TGTGCCAGCAGCTTTAGTACCTCTGGAAACACCATATATTTT. Protein sequence: CASSFSTSGNTIYF.

The rearrangement uses TRBV7-9 and TRBJ1-4; D gene unclear. CDR3 length: 14 residues. V was pared by 1 base and J by 5 bases, with 8 bases between. Germline CDR1 and CDR2: SEHNR and FQNEAQ (reference sequence). This chain's CDR3 is CASSLVGVNEKLFF. CDR3 bases: TGTGCCAGCAGCTTAGTTGGAGTGAATGAAAAACTGTTTTTT.

The V call is TRBV6-5, the J call TRBJ1-4, with 7 bases aligning to TRBD1. The trim removed 0 bases at V and 3 bases at J, leaving 1 base unmatched. Germline V gene sequence: CDR1 MNHEY, CDR2 SVGAGI. The CDR3 is 15 amino acids. The CDR3 loop reads CASSYSTGPNEKLFF. For the CDR3, the DNA is TGTGCCAGCAGTTACTCGACAGGGCCTAATGAAAAACTGTTTTTT.

This clone has only a few counts. The CDR3 region is CASSSHSGGWGEAFF. The DNA of the CDR3 is TGTGCCAGCAGCTCACATTCAGGGGGCTGGGGTGAAGCTTTCTTT. The V gene is TRBV7-2, the J gene TRBJ1-1, with 8 bases aligning to TRBD1. CDR3 length equals 15 residues. Trimming took 4 bases from V and 7 from J; bases not matched to a gene: 11. Germline loops: CDR1 SGHTA, CDR2 FQGNSA. The full variable domain, rest sourced from reference TRBV7-2 and TRBJ1-1, is GAGVSQSPSNKVTEKGKDVELRCDPISGHTALYWYRQSLGQGLEFLIYFQGNSAPDKSGLPSDRFSAERTGGSVSTLTIQRTQQEDSAVYLCASSSHSGGWGEAFFGQGTRLTVV.

V and J are TRBV18 and TRBJ2-7; 7 nucleotides match TRBD2. This CDR3 region has 15 residues. J gave up 3 bases and V 2 bases, and 7 bases lay outside the gene matches. Germline V gives CDR1 KGHSH, CDR2 LQKENI. Written as DNA, the CDR3 is TGTGCCAGCTCACCAACCCGGGGGGTAAGCTACGAGCAGTACTTC. Translating gives CASSPTRGVSYEQYF.

V is TRBV7-9 and J is TRBJ2-3; 7 bases align to TRBD2. The CDR3 loop spans 15 amino acids. Losses at the gene ends were 6 bases for V and 2 bases for J; bases not matched to a gene: 8. Germline-derived CDR1 and CDR2 are SEHNR and FQNEAQ (reference sequence). The CDR3 sequence: CASREKAGYTDTQYF. CDR3 DNA sequence: TGTGCCAGCAGAGAGAAAGCGGGGTACACAGATACGCAGTATTTT.

The chain links TRBV7-6 to TRBJ1-2; no clear D. The V and J ends lost 5 bases and 5 bases respectively, with 21 bases between them. Germline V CDR1 and CDR2: SGHVS, FNYEAQ. The CDR3 consists of 16 residues. The CDR3 reads CASSPSGVGFGYGYTF. The CDR3 DNA follows: TGTGCCAGCAGCCCCTCCGGGGTGGGGTTTGGGTATGGCTACACCTTC.

The V and J genes are TRBV6-6 and TRBJ2-5; 7 bases align to TRBD1. Unmatched junction bases numbered 3, after V lost 5 bases and J lost 0 bases. The CDR3 spans 14 residues. The germline V gene encodes CDR1 MNHNY and CDR2 SVGAGI (reference sequence). The CDR3 region is CASSPGTDQETQYF. CDR3 nucleotide sequence: TGTGCCAGCAGTCCAGGGACAGACCAAGAGACCCAGTACTTC.

The V call is TRBV9, the J call TRBJ2-7; a weak D match, TRBD1 (6 bases). Germline V gene lookup returns CDR1 SGDLS and CDR2 YYNGEE. Trimming left V 4 bases short and J 7 bases short, with 15 bases between. The CDR3 covers 13 residues. CDR3 coding DNA: TGTGCCAGCAGCCCCACGGACAGTTGGGAGCAGTACTTC. Translated: CASSPTDSWEQYF.

The V call is TRBV6-5, the J call TRBJ1-3; D gene unclear. Per the germline V gene, CDR1 is MNHEY and CDR2 is SVGAGI. This CDR3 contains 15 residues. The V end lost 8 bases, the J end lost 0 bases, and 14 bases lay between the germline ends. CDR3 protein: CASAPTEHSGNTIYF. CDR3 bases: TGTGCCAGCGCCCCCACAGAACACTCTGGAAACACCATATATTTT.